This T cell receptor beta chain was found in a study of blood T cells in healthy people across ages. General study points: A roughly linear fall in TCR beta diversity per million T cells was seen with increasing age.

J gave up 5 bases and V 7 bases, and 9 bases lay outside the gene matches. This CDR3 has 14 amino acids. CDR1 and CDR2 (germline): KGHDR, SFDVKD. In this sample, this clonotype turned up a few times. Its antigen is unidentified. A J-beta primer mix and a sample-barcoded 5' primer were used in a second PCR of roughly 7 to 12 cycles. Each cDNA molecule was tagged by a template-switch adaptor that had 12 random nucleotides. MiXCR, run by TCRdb on the 5' RACE reads, gives a single entry per CDR3 protein. This sample has hundreds of thousands of distinct CDR3 sequences; roughly 48% occur once, and the top ten carry 13%. Donors were healthy Caucasian individuals from Russia aged roughly 6 to 90.

The chain joins TRBV24-1 to TRBJ1-2; 7 nucleotides line up with TRBD1. Input material: blood. This clonotype was obtained from a man under 40 in good health. The CDR3 is CATSQGEWWYGYTF. CDR3 nucleotides: TGTGCCACCAGCCAGGGGGAGTGGTGGTATGGCTACACCTTC.